Presented here are 25 T cell receptor beta chains from one specimen sequenced in a study of blood T cell repertoires in COVID-19. Generated by immunoSEQ multiplex PCR, the TCRdb table keeps only in-frame clones and is missing some. The sample shows roughly 290,000 clones, about 88% of them seen only once. Sequencing was carried out using peripheral blood. Receptors were obtained from a woman aged 60-70 years with acute or convalescent COVID-19.

The rearrangement joins TRBV10-3 to TRBJ2-7; D gene uncertain. Trimming left V 6 bases short and J 4 bases short, with 16 bases between. The CDR3 consists of 14 residues. Germline values: CDR1 ENHRY, CDR2 SYGVKD. Here the CDR3 reads CAIRGHATQYEQYF. CDR3 sequence (DNA): TGTGCCATCAGGGGTCACGCCACACAGTACGAGCAGTACTTC.

The rearrangement uses TRBV6-2 or TRBV6-3 and TRBJ2-2; TRBD2 is a possible D gene (6 bases). There are 15 residues in the CDR3. The V end was cut by 7 bases, the J end by 4 bases, with 16 bases between. Germline V lookup: CDR1 MNHEY, CDR2 SVGEGT. In DNA, the CDR3 is TGTGCCAGCAACCCGCTCGTGGGGGGCACCGGGGAGCTGTTTTTT. Translating gives CASNPLVGGTGELFF.

V and J are TRBV4-3 and TRBJ1-4, with TRBD1 matching 7 bases. CDR1 is LGHNA and CDR2 is YSLEER in the germline V gene. V shed 4 bases and J 4 bases; nucleotides not matched to a gene: 6. There are 15 residues in the CDR3. The CDR3 DNA is TGCGCCAGCAGCCTCTCGACAGGGATTAATGAAAAACTGTTTTTT. This translates into CASSLSTGINEKLFF.

The CDR3 sequence: CASSQGWGTEAFF. The CDR3 coding sequence is TGTGCCAGCAGCCAGGGGTGGGGCACTGAAGCTTTCTTT. The V and J genes are TRBV28 and TRBJ1-1; tentative D call: TRBD1 (6 bases). The CDR3 covers 13 residues. The germline CDR1 and CDR2 sequences are MDHEN and SYDVKM. Trimming removed 6 bases at V and 4 bases at J, with 12 bases between.

This clone appeared a single time. The gene calls are TRBV4-2 and TRBJ2-2; possible D gene TRBD1, 6 bases. The CDR3 contains 16 residues. Germline V gives CDR1 LGHNA, CDR2 YNFKEQ. V shed 0 bases and J shed 4 bases, with 12 bases lying between them. The CDR3 sequence: CASSQEGARSTGELFF. For the CDR3, the DNA is TGTGCCAGCAGCCAAGAGGGGGCGCGGAGCACCGGGGAGCTGTTTTTT.

The CDR3 DNA follows: TGCGCCAGCAGCCAAGATCGGGGGACTAAAAACATTCAGTACTTC. As protein: CASSQDRGTKNIQYF. This chain uses TRBV4-3 with TRBJ2-4, with a weak D call TRBD2 (6 bases). The CDR3 contains 15 residues. The V end lost 0 bases, the J end lost 4 bases, and 10 bases lay between the germline ends. Germline values: CDR1 LGHNA, CDR2 YSLEER.

This clone has more than one count but fewer than ten. The V gene is TRBV10-3, the J gene TRBJ1-4, with D tentatively TRBD1 (5 bases). The CDR3 runs to 15 residues. Germline V lookup: CDR1 ENHRY, CDR2 SYGVKD. Between the trimmed V and J ends, which lost 2 bases and 4 bases, there was a span of 11 bases. The CDR3: CAISEPDSVNEKLFF. DNA of the CDR3: TGTGCCATCAGTGAGCCAGACAGCGTTAATGAAAAACTGTTTTTT.

The chain employs TRBV10-3 and TRBJ2-7; no firm D call. Deletions cut 0 bases from V and 3 bases from J, with 9 bases between. Germline V lookup: CDR1 ENHRY, CDR2 SYGVKD. This CDR3 has 14 amino acids. For the CDR3, the DNA is TGTGCCATCAGTGAGTCTCGAAACAACTACGAGCAGTACTTC. Its translation is CAISESRNNYEQYF.

V is TRBV9 and J is TRBJ2-1; 10 bases fit TRBD2. Per the germline V gene, CDR1 is SGDLS and CDR2 is YYNGEE. The CDR3 loop spans 15 amino acids. The J segment lost 6 bases and the V segment lost 5 bases, leaving 8 bases of the junction unmatched. CDR3 sequence reads: CASRASGSTRNEQFF. CDR3 sequence (DNA): TGTGCCAGCAGGGCTAGCGGGAGCACTCGCAATGAGCAGTTCTTC.

The chain employs TRBV11-2 and TRBJ1-2; 8 positions match TRBD1. Germline CDR1 is SGHAT and CDR2 is FQNNGV. This CDR3 spans 17 amino acids. The ends lost 0 bases at V and 5 bases at J; junction bases unmatched: 11. The CDR3 DNA follows: TGTGCCAGCAGCTTAGATCTAGCTCCAGGGGGCCTTTATGGCTACACCTTC. Translation: CASSLDLAPGGLYGYTF.

The chain carries TRBV27 and TRBJ2-1; TRBD2 matches 10 bases. CDR1 is MNHEY and CDR2 is SMNVEV in the germline V gene (reference sequence). The J segment lost 5 bases and the V segment lost 1 base, leaving 14 bases of the junction unmatched. The CDR3 extends over 19 amino acids. The CDR3 DNA reads TGTGCCAGCAGTTTATACGGTTCTAGCGGGAGCTCTGTACACAATGAGCAGTTCTTC. This sequence encodes CASSLYGSSGSSVHNEQFF.

This chain uses TRBV4-3 with TRBJ2-7, with TRBD2 identical over 8 bases. The CDR3 is 16 residues long. Germline V gives CDR1 LGHNA, CDR2 YSLEER. J lost 1 base, V lost 6 bases, and 11 bases had no gene match. CDR3 loop: CASRKGIAGRSYEQYF. The CDR3 DNA reads TGCGCCAGCAGAAAGGGGATAGCGGGAAGATCCTACGAGCAGTACTTC.

The chain recombines TRBV24-1 with TRBJ2-5; 7 nucleotides agree with TRBD1. Trimming removed 3 bases from V and 2 bases from J; junction bases left unmatched: 8. The CDR3 has 16 residues. Germline-derived CDR1 and CDR2 are KGHDR and SFDVKD. CDR3 loop: CATSDVVTGTQETQYF. CDR3 sequence (DNA): TGTGCCACCAGTGATGTCGTGACAGGGACGCAAGAGACCCAGTACTTC.

The rearrangement uses TRBV6-2 or TRBV6-3 and TRBJ2-7; the D gene is possibly TRBD2 (5 bases). V lost 3 bases to trimming and J lost 3 bases, with 9 bases between them. Germline assignment: CDR1 MNHEY and CDR2 SVGEGT. This CDR3 has 13 residues. CDR3 region: CASSYLAGYEQYF. Here the CDR3 DNA reads TGTGCCAGCAGTTATCTGGCGGGCTACGAGCAGTACTTC.

The rearrangement joins TRBV7-8 to TRBJ2-5, with 14 bases matching TRBD2. The CDR3 is 17 residues long. Germline lookup yields CDR1 SGHVS and CDR2 FQNEAQ. The V segment lost 5 bases and the J segment 0 bases; nucleotides outside the gene matches: 5. The CDR3 DNA reads TGTGCCAGCAGCAGGGGACTAGCGGGGGCCTACCAAGAGACCCAGTACTTC. Amino acids: CASSRGLAGAYQETQYF.

V is TRBV2 and J is TRBJ1-5, with D possibly matching TRBD1 (6 bases). Trimming cost V 2 bases and J 6 bases, with 14 bases left between them. The CDR3 runs to 15 residues. In germline, CDR1 is SNHLY, CDR2 FYNNEI. The CDR3 loop is CASSENRVLGQPQHF. CDR3 DNA sequence: TGTGCCAGCAGTGAAAACAGGGTGTTGGGTCAGCCCCAGCATTTT.

A single count supports this clone. CDR3 in amino acids: CASSPRDRATGELFF. The CDR3 DNA is TGTGCCAGCAGCCCCCGGGACAGGGCTACCGGGGAGCTGTTTTTT. The rearrangement joins TRBV11-3 to TRBJ2-2; 9 positions match TRBD1. J was trimmed by 5 bases and V by 5 bases; bases with no gene match: 6. The germline V gene encodes CDR1 SGHNT and CDR2 YENEEA. The CDR3 covers 15 residues.

The chain has TRBV2 and TRBJ1-5; D is unclear. Trimming shortened V by 5 bases and J by 1 base, and 15 bases separated the two germline ends. The CDR3 spans 16 residues. Germline CDR1 reads SNHLY; CDR2 reads FYNNEI. In DNA, the CDR3 is TGTGCCAGCAGTAAAGGCGGTACGTGGAGCAATCAGCCCCAGCATTTT. Its translation is CASSKGGTWSNQPQHF.

The chain is built from TRBV19 and TRBJ1-1; the match to TRBD1 covers 9 bases. The V segment lost 4 bases and the J segment 5 bases; nucleotides outside the gene matches: 8. CDR1 is LNHDA and CDR2 is SQIVND in the germline V gene (reference sequence). The CDR3 extends over 15 amino acids. CDR3 sequence (DNA): TGTGCCAGTAGTACCCCAACAGGGGGCAGTACTGAAGCTTTCTTT. This encodes CASSTPTGGSTEAFF.

V is TRBV15 and J is TRBJ2-2; 7 nucleotides line up with TRBD2. V gave up 1 base and J gave up 9 bases; unmatched junction bases: 8. Germline CDR1 is LNHNV and CDR2 is YYDKDF (reference sequence). The CDR3 covers 15 residues. The CDR3 nucleotides read TGTGCCACCAGCAGAGTGGCTAGCGGCCTCCGGGAGCTGTTTTTT. Its protein product is CATSRVASGLRELFF.

This chain joins TRBV5-1 and TRBJ2-1, with TRBD1 matching 12 bases. Germline CDR1 is SGHRS and CDR2 is YFSETQ. This CDR3 is built from 15 residues. Unmatched junction bases numbered 7, after V lost 4 bases and J lost 8 bases. CDR3 in DNA: TGCGCCAGCAGCCCAACGGGACAGGGGGCCTATGAGCAGTTCTTC. It specifies CASSPTGQGAYEQFF.

This clone was detected only a few times. This chain connects TRBV28 to TRBJ1-2; TRBD1 agrees at 10 bases. Per germline, CDR1 MDHEN and CDR2 SYDVKM. The length of the CDR3 is 14 residues. V trimming: 4 bases; J trimming: 6 bases; junction bases outside the gene matches: 5. The CDR3 nucleotides read TGTGCCAGCAGTTCGACCGGGACAGGGGATGGCTACACCTTC. As protein: CASSSTGTGDGYTF.

This chain connects TRBV28 to TRBJ1-2, with no clear D. The CDR3 loop spans 12 amino acids. Between the trimmed V and J ends, which lost 4 bases and 6 bases, there was a span of 9 bases. The germline gives CDR1 MDHEN, CDR2 SYDVKM. CDR3 residues: CASSSGSHGYTF. The CDR3 bases are TGTGCCAGCAGTTCGGGATCTCATGGCTACACCTTC.

The gene calls are TRBV6-2 or TRBV6-3 and TRBJ1-1; TRBD1 agrees at 10 bases. The CDR3 consists of 16 residues. Trimming at V came to 0 bases and at J to 4 bases, leaving 5 bases not matched to a gene. CDR1 is MNHEY and CDR2 is SVGEGT in the germline V gene. CDR3 nucleotides: TGTGCCAGCAGTTACTCGCCGGGACAGGGGAGCACTGAAGCTTTCTTT. This gives the protein CASSYSPGQGSTEAFF.

J is TRBJ2-7 and V is TRBV11-2; 9 bases map to TRBD1. V trimming: 6 bases; J trimming: 3 bases; junction bases outside the gene matches: 9. CDR3 length equals 15 residues. Germline values: CDR1 SGHAT, CDR2 FQNNGV. CDR3 loop: CASRPTGGIIYEQYF. The CDR3 DNA reads as TGTGCCAGCAGACCTACAGGGGGCATTATCTACGAGCAGTACTTC.